This TCR beta chain was profiled in a study of blood T cell repertoires in COVID-19. Study background: Researchers got acute and convalescent COVID-19 samples from the United States, Italy and Spain. T cells, B-cell-depleted T cells, or PBMCs provided the cDNA or gDNA that served as material.

Method: immunoSEQ multiplex PCR; TCRdb's copy keeps in-frame clones and lacks some. Seen here are roughly 140,000 clones, around 87% observed once, and the top ten hold approximately 4.1%. This CDR3 has 19 residues. The trim removed 0 bases at V and 6 bases at J, leaving 13 bases unmatched. CDR1 LGHNA and CDR2 YSLEER come from the germline V gene. The chain has TRBV4-3 and TRBJ2-4, with TRBD2 matching over 11 bases. Specimen: peripheral blood. The sequence was obtained from a woman aged 60-70 years with active or convalescent COVID-19. DNA for the CDR3: TGCGCCAGCAGCCAAGATACCCTTTTAGCGGGGGGGAGCGGAAACATTCAGTACTTC. Protein sequence: CASSQDTLLAGGSGNIQYF.